These 26 T cell receptor beta chains originate from one sample sequenced in a study of cytomegalovirus exposure and HLA in healthy donors. The PCR ran on 60 Vbeta and 13 Jbeta primers. This table comes from immunoSEQ multiplex PCR, and its TCRdb copy is limited to in-frame clones, with some not included. The table shows approximately 170,000 clones, with just under 75% occurring only once. Sequenced: PBMCs. The source is a young woman in good health and CMV-seropositive.

The V and J genes are TRBV6-5 and TRBJ1-5; weak D call: TRBD1 (5 bases). This CDR3 comprises 15 residues. V lost 6 bases and J lost 3, with 15 bases in between. Germline CDR1 MNHEY, CDR2 SVGAGI. The CDR3, as DNA: TGTGCCAGCAGATTTCGACAGAATTCCAATCAGCCCCAGCATTTT. Protein sequence: CASRFRQNSNQPQHF.

This chain connects TRBV10-2 to TRBJ2-1, with 9 bases lining up with TRBD2. Trimming removed 3 bases from V and 7 bases from J; junction bases left unmatched: 4. The CDR3 runs 14 residues. Germline values: CDR1 WSHSY, CDR2 SAAADI. The CDR3 region has the DNA TGCGCCAGCAGTGACCCTAGCGGGATGAATGAGCAGTTCTTC. This gives the protein CASSDPSGMNEQFF.

The chain links TRBV12-5 to TRBJ2-2; 7 bases align to TRBD2. Per the germline V gene, CDR1 is LGHNT and CDR2 is FRNRAP. The J segment lost 8 bases and the V segment lost 1 base, leaving 4 bases of the junction unmatched. There are 14 residues in the CDR3. Here the CDR3 reads CASGLGAGSGELFF. The DNA of the CDR3 is TGTGCTAGTGGTTTGGGAGCGGGATCTGGGGAGCTGTTTTTT. The variable domain in full, completed from reference TRBV12-5 and TRBJ2-2, reads DARVTQTPRHKVTEMGQEVTMRCQPILGHNTVFWYRQTMMQGLELLAYFRNRAPLDDSGMPKDRFSAEMPDATLATLKIQPSEPRDSAVYFCASGLGAGSGELFFGEGSRLTVL.

This rearrangement joins TRBV29-1 to TRBJ2-5; no clear D. Germline V gene data show CDR1 as SQVTM and CDR2 as ANQGSEA. The CDR3 is 13 residues long. Trimming cost V 2 bases and J 0 bases, with 7 bases left between them. CDR3 residues: CSVEYSNQETQYF. The CDR3 DNA is TGCAGCGTTGAATATAGTAACCAAGAGACCCAGTACTTC.

This sequence joins TRBV27 and TRBJ2-7, with 7 bases aligning to TRBD1. The germline V gene has CDR1 MNHEY and CDR2 SMNVEV (reference sequence). The CDR3 has 13 residues. The V segment lost 5 bases and the J segment 3 bases; nucleotides outside the gene matches: 4. The DNA for the CDR3 is TGTGCCAGCAGTCGACAGGGAAACTACGAGCAGTACTTC. Encoded protein: CASSRQGNYEQYF.

This clone was picked up one time. The chain joins TRBV28 to TRBJ2-7, with D perhaps TRBD2 (5 bases). CDR3 length equals 11 residues. V lost 2 bases and J 7 bases, leaving 6 bases between the germline ends. CDR1 is MDHEN, CDR2 SYDVKM, per germline. Here the CDR3 DNA reads TGTGCCAGCAGTTTAAGGGAGGAGCAGTACTTC. Amino acids: CASSLREEQYF. Full variable domain (remainder filled in from reference TRBV28 and TRBJ2-7): DVKVTQSSRYLVKRTGEKVFLECVQDMDHENMFWYRQDPGLGLRLIYFSYDVKMKEKGDIPEGYSVSREKKERFSLILESASTNQTSMYLCASSLREEQYFGPGTRLTVT.

This clone was seen just once. The V call is TRBV19, the J call TRBJ2-7, with a weak D call TRBD2 (6 bases). Germline assignment: CDR1 LNHDA and CDR2 SQIVND (reference sequence). Trimming left V 5 bases short and J 7 bases short, with 15 bases between. CDR3 length equals 13 residues. In DNA form, the CDR3 reads TGTGCCAGTAGTGTCGGGGGAAGGAAAGAGCAGTACTTC. Its translation is CASSVGGRKEQYF.

This chain joins TRBV7-6 and TRBJ2-7, with a tentative D call TRBD1 (6 bases). The CDR3 has 12 amino acids. Germline-derived CDR1 and CDR2 are SGHVS and FNYEAQ. Trimming took 0 bases from V and 6 from J, leaving 6 bases between them. Here the CDR3 reads CASSLAGAEQYF. In DNA form, the CDR3 reads TGTGCCAGCAGCTTAGCGGGGGCCGAGCAGTACTTC.

V and J are TRBV7-9 and TRBJ2-7; 12 bases match TRBD2. The germline V gene encodes CDR1 SEHNR and CDR2 FQNEAQ (reference sequence). This CDR3 comprises 18 residues. V shed 4 bases and J 2 bases; nucleotides not matched to a gene: 12. Here the CDR3 DNA reads TGTGCCAGCAGCTCGGGACTAGCGGGCGCCGGTATACCCTACGAGCAGTACTTC. Translated: CASSSGLAGAGIPYEQYF.

This clone has just one count. The genes are TRBV5-1 and TRBJ1-1, with D maybe TRBD1 (5 bases). CDR3 length: 14 residues. Germline CDR1 reads SGHRS; CDR2 reads YFSETQ. Trimming took off 1 base at V and 4 bases at J, with 11 bases between the two ends. The CDR3 nucleotides read TGCGCCAGCAGCTTGTCAAGGGGTGGCACTGAAGCTTTCTTT. Protein product: CASSLSRGGTEAFF. The full variable domain, with the rest looked up from reference TRBV5-1 and TRBJ1-1, is KAGVTQTPRYLIKTRGQQVTLSCSPISGHRSVSWYQQTPGQGLQFLFEYFSETQRNKGNFPGRFSGRQFSNSRSEMNVSTLELGDSALYLCASSLSRGGTEAFFGQGTRLTVV.

The CDR3 DNA reads as TGTGCCAGCAGTGATGGGACAGGGCTCGAGCAGTACTTC. The encoded protein is CASSDGTGLEQYF. The chain combines TRBV6-1 with TRBJ2-5, with 9 bases fitting TRBD1. The better agreement between TRBJ2-7 and the DNA end casts doubt on the J call. The CDR3 extends over 13 amino acids. Germline values: CDR1 MNHNS, CDR2 SASEGT.

V gene TRBV19 combines with J gene TRBJ2-2, with 10 bases fitting TRBD1. Germline V CDR1 and CDR2: LNHDA, SQIVND (reference sequence). V trimming: 8 bases; J trimming: 3 bases; junction bases outside the gene matches: 3. The CDR3 runs to 14 residues. CDR3: CASQGTGDTGELFF. The CDR3 DNA sequence: TGTGCCAGTCAAGGGACAGGGGACACCGGGGAGCTGTTTTTT.

This chain links TRBV2 with TRBJ2-2; 12 bases line up with TRBD1. This CDR3 contains 18 residues. Germline V gene lookup returns CDR1 SNHLY and CDR2 FYNNEI. J lost 6 bases, V lost 6 bases, and 14 bases had no gene match. CDR3 sequence (DNA): TGTGCCAGCAGCGTAAAACAGGGACAGGGGGCGCTCCCCGGGGAGCTGTTTTTT. It yields the protein CASSVKQGQGALPGELFF.

Comments on this clone: A read error may produce the germline difference seen at one junction end. This chain connects TRBV5-6 to TRBJ2-2; the match to TRBD2 covers 11 bases. Germline values: CDR1 SGHDT, CDR2 YYEEEE. CDR3 length: 16 residues. The CDR3 reads CASSLGLAGGAGELFF. The CDR3 region has the DNA TGTGCCAGCAGTTTGGGGCTAGCGGGAGGAGCCGGGGAGCTGTTTTTT.

DNA for the CDR3: TGCGCCAGCAGCGGAGAAAGCGGGAGCGGAACTAGCACAGATACGCAGTATTTT. This translates into CASSGESGSGTSTDTQYF. V gene TRBV5-1 combines with J gene TRBJ2-3, with 8 bases lining up with TRBD2. V lost 4 bases and J lost 0; bases outside the gene matches: 13. The length of the CDR3 is 18 residues. CDR1 and CDR2 (germline): SGHRS, YFSETQ.

V and J are TRBV11-2 and TRBJ2-3; 7 bases are a match to TRBD1. This CDR3 is built from 16 residues. Germline loops: CDR1 SGHAT, CDR2 FQNNGV. Losses at the gene ends were 4 bases for V and 2 bases for J; bases not matched to a gene: 9. The CDR3 DNA follows: TGTGCCAGCAGCTCTACAGGGGACCTAAACACAGATACGCAGTATTTT. Its translation: CASSSTGDLNTDTQYF.

CDR3 in DNA: TGTGCCACTCTCGGTGACTCGGCCTACGAGCAGTACTTC. Its translation: CATLGDSAYEQYF. The chain has TRBV28 and TRBJ2-7; unclear D gene. V was cut by 10 bases and J by 2 bases, with 15 bases left in between. Germline CDR1 MDHEN, CDR2 SYDVKM. This CDR3 is 13 amino acids long.

This clone has only a few counts. The V gene is TRBV10-1, the J gene TRBJ1-1, with 8 bases lining up with TRBD1. The V and J ends lost 0 bases and 7 bases, in that order; junction bases with no gene match: 4. The CDR3 sequence is 14 residues long. Germline values: CDR1 WNHNN, CDR2 SYGVQD (reference sequence). CDR3 DNA sequence: TGCGCCAGCAGTGAGTCCAGGGGGCATTATGAAGCTTTCTTT. This translates into CASSESRGHYEAFF.

This clone was recorded once. The chain uses TRBV11-2 and TRBJ2-3, with 8 bases identical to TRBD1. The CDR3 covers 15 residues. CDR1 is SGHAT and CDR2 is FQNNGV in the germline V gene. The junction had 6 bases not matched to a gene; V was cut back by 2 bases and J by 5 bases. The CDR3 coding sequence is TGTGCCAGCAGCTTACACCAGGGGGCCGAAGATACGCAGTATTTT. Its translation: CASSLHQGAEDTQYF.

The J gene is TRBJ2-7, the V gene TRBV6-1; D perhaps matches TRBD2 (5 bases). This CDR3 contains 13 residues. V lost 2 bases to trimming and J lost 2 bases, with 7 bases between them. Germline CDR1 reads MNHNS; CDR2 reads SASEGT. For the CDR3, the DNA is TGTGCCAGCAGTGAAAGCGGTGCCTACGAGCAGTACTTC. It encodes CASSESGAYEQYF.

The gene calls are TRBV7-9 and TRBJ2-7, with D unresolved. The CDR3 sequence is 12 residues long. Germline-derived CDR1 and CDR2 are SEHNR and FQNEAQ (reference sequence). Trimming took off 5 bases at V and 6 bases at J, with 11 bases between the two ends. CDR3 loop: CASSLVISEQYF. The DNA of the CDR3 is TGTGCCAGCAGCCTAGTAATCTCCGAGCAGTACTTC.

V is TRBV27 and J is TRBJ1-1; tentative D call: TRBD1 (5 bases). V lost 10 bases and J lost 5, with 17 bases in between. CDR1 and CDR2 from the germline V gene are MNHEY and SMNVEV (reference sequence). The CDR3 extends over 13 amino acids. This CDR3 is CATQRGAGTEAFF. CDR3 in DNA: TGTGCCACCCAACGCGGGGCGGGGACTGAAGCTTTCTTT.

In DNA form, the CDR3 reads TGCGCCAGCAGCCTCGGGACTAGTCTAACCCTCGAGCAGTACTTC. Amino acid sequence: CASSLGTSLTLEQYF. The chain combines TRBV5-1 with TRBJ2-5, with 8 positions matching TRBD2. The DNA end is a closer match to TRBJ2-7, so the J assignment may be wrong. CDR3 length equals 15 residues. Per the germline V gene, CDR1 is SGHRS and CDR2 is YFSETQ.

J is TRBJ2-4 and V is TRBV11-2, with 8 positions matching TRBD1. V dropped 5 bases and J dropped 8; count of bases not matched to a gene: 8. The CDR3 totals 14 residues. The germline gives CDR1 SGHAT, CDR2 FQNNGV. The CDR3 is CASSGTDRGDIQYF. Written as DNA, the CDR3 is TGTGCCAGCAGCGGCACCGACAGGGGAGACATTCAGTACTTC.

The chain carries TRBV11-2 and TRBJ2-7, with 8 bases identical to TRBD1. With V trimmed by 0 bases and J by 4 bases, 2 bases remained unmatched. This CDR3 has 14 amino acids. Germline loops: CDR1 SGHAT, CDR2 FQNNGV. The CDR3 coding sequence is TGTGCCAGCAGCTTAGACGACAGGGGTTACGAGCAGTACTTC. Translated: CASSLDDRGYEQYF.

This chain links TRBV28 with TRBJ2-1, with 10 bases aligning to TRBD2. In germline, CDR1 is MDHEN, CDR2 SYDVKM. The ends lost 3 bases at V and 4 bases at J; junction bases unmatched: 12. The CDR3 consists of 18 residues. The CDR3 DNA is TGTGCCAGCAGTTTCAGGGCTAGCGGGAGTCCCTTTTACAATGAGCAGTTCTTC. Amino acids: CASSFRASGSPFYNEQFF.